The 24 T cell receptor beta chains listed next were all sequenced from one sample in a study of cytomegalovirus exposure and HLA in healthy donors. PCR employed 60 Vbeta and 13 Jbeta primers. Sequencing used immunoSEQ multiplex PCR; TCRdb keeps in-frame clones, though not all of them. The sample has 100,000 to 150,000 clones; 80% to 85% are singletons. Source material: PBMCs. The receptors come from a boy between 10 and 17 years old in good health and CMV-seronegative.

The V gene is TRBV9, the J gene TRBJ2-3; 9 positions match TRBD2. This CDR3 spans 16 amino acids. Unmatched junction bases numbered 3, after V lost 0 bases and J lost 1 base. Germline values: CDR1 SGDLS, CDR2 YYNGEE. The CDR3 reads CASSVATSGRTDTQYF. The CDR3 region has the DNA TGTGCCAGCAGCGTAGCGACTAGCGGCCGCACAGATACGCAGTATTTT.

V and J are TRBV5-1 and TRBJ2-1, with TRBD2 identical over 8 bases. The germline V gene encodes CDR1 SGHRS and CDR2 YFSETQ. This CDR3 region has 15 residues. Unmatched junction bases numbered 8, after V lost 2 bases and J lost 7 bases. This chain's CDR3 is CASSFDGRGGNEQFF. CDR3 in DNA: TGCGCCAGCAGCTTCGACGGGAGGGGAGGGAATGAGCAGTTCTTC.

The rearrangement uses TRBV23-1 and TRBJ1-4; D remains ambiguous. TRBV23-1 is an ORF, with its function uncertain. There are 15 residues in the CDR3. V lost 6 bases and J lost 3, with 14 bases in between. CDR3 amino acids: CASRKKAGPNEKLFF. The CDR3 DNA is TGCGCCAGCAGAAAGAAGGCGGGCCCTAATGAAAAACTGTTTTTT.

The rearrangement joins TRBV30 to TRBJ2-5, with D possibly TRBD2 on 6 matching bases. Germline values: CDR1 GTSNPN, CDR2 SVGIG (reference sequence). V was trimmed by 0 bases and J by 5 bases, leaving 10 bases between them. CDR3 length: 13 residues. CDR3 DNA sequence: TGTGCCTGGAGTGTACGACTAGTTGAGACCCAGTACTTC. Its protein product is CAWSVRLVETQYF.

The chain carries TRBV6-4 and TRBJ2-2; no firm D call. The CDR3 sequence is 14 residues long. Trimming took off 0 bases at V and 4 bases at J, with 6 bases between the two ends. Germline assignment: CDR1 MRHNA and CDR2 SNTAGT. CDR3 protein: CASSDSGPTGELFF. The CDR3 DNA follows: TGTGCCAGCAGTGACTCGGGCCCCACCGGGGAGCTGTTTTTT.

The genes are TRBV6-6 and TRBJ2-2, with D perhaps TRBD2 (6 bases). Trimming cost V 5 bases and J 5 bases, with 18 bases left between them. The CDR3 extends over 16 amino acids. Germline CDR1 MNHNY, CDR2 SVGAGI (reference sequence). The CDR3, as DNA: TGTGCCAGCAGTAATCCGGACCGGGGAGGAACCGGGGAGCTGTTTTTT. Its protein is CASSNPDRGGTGELFF.

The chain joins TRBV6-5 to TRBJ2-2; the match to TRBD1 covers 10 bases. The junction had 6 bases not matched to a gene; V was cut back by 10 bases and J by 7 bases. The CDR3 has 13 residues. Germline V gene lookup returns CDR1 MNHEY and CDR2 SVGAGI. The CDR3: CATGTGVHGELFF. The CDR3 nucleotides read TGTGCCACCGGGACAGGGGTTCACGGGGAGCTGTTTTTT.

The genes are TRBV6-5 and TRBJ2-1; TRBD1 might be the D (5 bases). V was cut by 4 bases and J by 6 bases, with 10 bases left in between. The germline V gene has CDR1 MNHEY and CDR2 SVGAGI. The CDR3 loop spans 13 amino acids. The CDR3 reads CASSSTGGNEQFF. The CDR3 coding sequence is TGTGCCAGCAGTTCTACAGGTGGCAATGAGCAGTTCTTC.

CDR3 region: CASRALVIEAAFF. DNA for the CDR3: TGTGCCAGCCGTGCCCTAGTCATTGAGGCAGCTTTCTTT. The genes are TRBV6-1 and TRBJ1-1; D gene ambiguous. In germline, CDR1 is MNHNS, CDR2 SASEGT. The length of the CDR3 is 13 residues. Trimming took 8 bases from V and 10 from J, leaving 20 bases between them.

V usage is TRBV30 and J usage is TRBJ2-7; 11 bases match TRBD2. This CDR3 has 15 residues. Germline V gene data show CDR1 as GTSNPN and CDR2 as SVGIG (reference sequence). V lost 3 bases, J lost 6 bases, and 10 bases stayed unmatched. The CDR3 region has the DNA TGTGCCTGGAGCGCTGTGGGGACTAGCGGAATCGAGCAGTACTTC. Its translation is CAWSAVGTSGIEQYF. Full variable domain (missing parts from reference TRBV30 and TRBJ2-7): SQTIHQWPATLVQPVGSPLSLECTVEGTSNPNLYWYRQAAGRGLQLLFYSVGIGQISSEVPQNLSASRPQDRQFILSSKKLLLSDSGFYLCAWSAVGTSGIEQYFGPGTRLTVT.

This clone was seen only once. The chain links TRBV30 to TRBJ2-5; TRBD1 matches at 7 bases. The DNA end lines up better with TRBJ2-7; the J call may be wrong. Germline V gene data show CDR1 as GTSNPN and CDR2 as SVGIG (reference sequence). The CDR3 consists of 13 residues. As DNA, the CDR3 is TGTGCCTGGAAACAGGGGCCTTGGGGCGAGCAGTACTTC. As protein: CAWKQGPWGEQYF.

The CDR3 sequence is CASSAEALDEKLFF. CDR3 sequence (DNA): TGTGCCAGCAGTGCGGAGGCGTTAGATGAAAAACTGTTTTTT. V usage is TRBV6-5 and J usage is TRBJ1-4, with D unresolved. With 5 bases removed from V and 6 bases from J, the gap between germline ends came to 13 bases. Germline lookup yields CDR1 MNHEY and CDR2 SVGAGI. CDR3 length: 14 amino acids.

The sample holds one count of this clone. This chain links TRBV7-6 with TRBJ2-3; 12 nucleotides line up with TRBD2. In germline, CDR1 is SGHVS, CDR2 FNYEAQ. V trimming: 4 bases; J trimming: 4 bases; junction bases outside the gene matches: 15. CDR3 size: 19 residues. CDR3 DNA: TGTGCCAGCAGCTCCGGACGACTAGCGGGAGCCCTCGAGGCAGATACGCAGTATTTT. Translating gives CASSSGRLAGALEADTQYF. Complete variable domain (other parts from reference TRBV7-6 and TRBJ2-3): GAGVSQSPRYKVTKRGQDVALRCDPISGHVSLYWYRQALGQGPEFLTYFNYEAQQDKSGLPNDRFSAERPEGSISTLTIQRTEQRDSAMYRCASSSGRLAGALEADTQYFGPGTRLTVL.

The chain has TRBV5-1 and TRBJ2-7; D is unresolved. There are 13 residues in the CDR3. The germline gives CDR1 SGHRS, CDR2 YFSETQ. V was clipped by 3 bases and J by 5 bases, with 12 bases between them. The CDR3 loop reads CASSSGAPNEQYF. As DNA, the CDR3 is TGCGCCAGCAGCTCCGGAGCACCCAACGAGCAGTACTTC.

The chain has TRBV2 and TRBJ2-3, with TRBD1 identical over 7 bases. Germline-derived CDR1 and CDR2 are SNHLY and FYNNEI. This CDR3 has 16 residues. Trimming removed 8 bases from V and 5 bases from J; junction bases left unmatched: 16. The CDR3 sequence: CASSRGQAIRGDTQYF. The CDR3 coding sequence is TGTGCCAGCTCGCGAGGACAGGCTATCAGAGGAGATACGCAGTATTTT.

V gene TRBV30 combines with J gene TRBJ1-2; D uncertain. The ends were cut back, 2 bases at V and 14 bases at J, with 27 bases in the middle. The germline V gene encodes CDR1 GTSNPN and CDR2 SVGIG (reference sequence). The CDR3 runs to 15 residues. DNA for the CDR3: TGTGCCTGGAGTCTAGCGGGCGAGTGGCCGAGTCGGAAGACCTTC. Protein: CAWSLAGEWPSRKTF.

This chain's CDR3 is CASSLELAGVEQYF. CDR3 nucleotide sequence: TGTGCCAGCAGCTTGGAACTAGCGGGAGTAGAGCAGTACTTC. This chain connects TRBV5-6 to TRBJ2-7, with 11 nucleotides matching TRBD2. The CDR3 sequence is 14 residues long. With 0 bases clipped from V and 7 bases from J, the junction kept 3 bases outside the gene matches. Germline V CDR1 and CDR2: SGHDT, YYEEEE.

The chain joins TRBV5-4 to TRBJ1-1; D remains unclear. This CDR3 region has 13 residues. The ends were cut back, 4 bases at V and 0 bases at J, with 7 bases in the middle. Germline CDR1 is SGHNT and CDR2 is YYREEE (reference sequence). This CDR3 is CASSPSMNTEAFF. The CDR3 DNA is TGTGCCAGCAGCCCCTCTATGAACACTGAAGCTTTCTTT. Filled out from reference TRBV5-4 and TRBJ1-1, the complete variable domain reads ETGVTQSPTHLIKTRGQQVTLRCSSQSGHNTVSWYQQALGQGPQFIFQYYREEENGRGNFPPRFSGLQFPNYSSELNVNALELDDSALYLCASSPSMNTEAFFGQGTRLTVV.

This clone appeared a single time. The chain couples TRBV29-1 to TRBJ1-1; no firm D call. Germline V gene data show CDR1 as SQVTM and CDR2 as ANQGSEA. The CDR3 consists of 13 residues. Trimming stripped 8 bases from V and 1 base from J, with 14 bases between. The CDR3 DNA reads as TGCAGCCTTTGGTCAAGCGGGAACACTGAAGCTTTCTTT. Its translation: CSLWSSGNTEAFF.

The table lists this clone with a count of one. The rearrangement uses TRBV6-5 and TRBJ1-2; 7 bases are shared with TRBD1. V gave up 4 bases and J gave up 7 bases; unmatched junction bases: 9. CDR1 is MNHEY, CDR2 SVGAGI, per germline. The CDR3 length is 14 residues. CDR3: CASSWVRGGVGYTF. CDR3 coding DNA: TGTGCCAGCAGTTGGGTTCGAGGGGGCGTTGGCTACACCTTC.

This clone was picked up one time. The CDR3 DNA is TGTGCCAGCAGCTTAGGGGGAGTCACAGATACGCAGTATTTT. It is translated as CASSLGGVTDTQYF. The chain recombines TRBV7-2 with TRBJ2-3; D might be TRBD2 (5 bases). The CDR3 runs 14 residues. Trimming removed 1 base at V and 2 bases at J, with 7 bases between. Germline V gene sequence: CDR1 SGHTA, CDR2 FQGNSA.

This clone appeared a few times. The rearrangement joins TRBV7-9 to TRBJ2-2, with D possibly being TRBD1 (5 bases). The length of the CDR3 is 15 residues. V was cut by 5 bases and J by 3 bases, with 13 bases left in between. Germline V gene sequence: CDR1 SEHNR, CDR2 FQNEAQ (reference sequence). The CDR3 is CASSPGSLHTGELFF. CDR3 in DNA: TGTGCCAGCAGCCCAGGGTCGCTCCACACCGGGGAGCTGTTTTTT.

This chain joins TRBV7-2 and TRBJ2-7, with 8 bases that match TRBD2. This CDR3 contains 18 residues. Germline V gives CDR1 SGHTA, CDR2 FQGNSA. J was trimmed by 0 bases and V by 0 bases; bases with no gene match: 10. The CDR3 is CASSLALVLAGGSYEQYF. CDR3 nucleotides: TGTGCCAGCAGCTTAGCGTTAGTCCTAGCGGGTGGCTCCTACGAGCAGTACTTC.

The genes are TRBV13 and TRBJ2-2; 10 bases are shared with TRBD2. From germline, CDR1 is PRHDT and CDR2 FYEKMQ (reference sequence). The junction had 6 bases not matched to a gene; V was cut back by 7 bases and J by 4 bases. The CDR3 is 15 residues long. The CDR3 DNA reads TGTGCCAGCAAGCTAGCGGGAGTTGGCACCGGGGAGCTGTTTTTT. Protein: CASKLAGVGTGELFF.